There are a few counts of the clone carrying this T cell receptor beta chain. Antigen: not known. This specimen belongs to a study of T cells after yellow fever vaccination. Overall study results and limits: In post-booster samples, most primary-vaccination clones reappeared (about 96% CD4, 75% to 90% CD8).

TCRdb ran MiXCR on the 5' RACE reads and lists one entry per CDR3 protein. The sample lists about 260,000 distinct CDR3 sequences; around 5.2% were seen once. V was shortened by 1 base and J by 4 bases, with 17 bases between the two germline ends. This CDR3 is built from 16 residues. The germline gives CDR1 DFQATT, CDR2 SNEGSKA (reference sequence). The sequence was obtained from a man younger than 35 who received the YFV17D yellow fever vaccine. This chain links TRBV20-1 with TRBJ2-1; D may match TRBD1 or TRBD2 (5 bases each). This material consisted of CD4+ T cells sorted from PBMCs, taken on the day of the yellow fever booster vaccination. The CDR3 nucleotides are TGCAGTGCTAGAGCCCTCGGGCAGGGCGGGTACAATGAGCAGTTCTTC. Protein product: CSARALGQGGYNEQFF.